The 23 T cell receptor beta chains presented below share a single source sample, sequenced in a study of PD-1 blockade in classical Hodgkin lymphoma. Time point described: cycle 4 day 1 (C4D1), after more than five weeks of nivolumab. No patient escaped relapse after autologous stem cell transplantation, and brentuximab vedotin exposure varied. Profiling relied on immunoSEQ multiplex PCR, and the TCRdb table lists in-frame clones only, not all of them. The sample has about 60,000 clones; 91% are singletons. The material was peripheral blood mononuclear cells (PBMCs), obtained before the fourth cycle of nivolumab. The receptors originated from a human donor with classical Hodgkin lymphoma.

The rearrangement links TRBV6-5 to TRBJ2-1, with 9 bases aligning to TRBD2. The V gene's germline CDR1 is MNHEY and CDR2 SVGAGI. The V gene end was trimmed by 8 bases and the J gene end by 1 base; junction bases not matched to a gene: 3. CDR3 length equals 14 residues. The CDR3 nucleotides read TGTGCCAGCGTCGCGGGGGGGTCCTACAATGAGCAGTTCTTC. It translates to CASVAGGSYNEQFF.

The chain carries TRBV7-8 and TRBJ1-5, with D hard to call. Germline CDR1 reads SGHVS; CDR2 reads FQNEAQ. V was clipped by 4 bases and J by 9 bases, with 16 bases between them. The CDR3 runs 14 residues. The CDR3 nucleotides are TGTGCCAGCAGCTCCCGGGAGGGAACCTGGCCCCAGCATTTT. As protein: CASSSREGTWPQHF.

The chain's CDR3 is CASSLYRDLEETQYF. Written as DNA, the CDR3 is TGTGCCAGCAGCCTATATCGGGACTTAGAAGAGACCCAGTACTTC. The rearrangement uses TRBV6-5 and TRBJ2-5, with a possible D match to TRBD2 (6 bases). Germline CDR1 reads MNHEY; CDR2 reads SVGAGI. The CDR3 extends over 15 amino acids. Deletions cut 6 bases from V and 3 bases from J, with 17 bases between.

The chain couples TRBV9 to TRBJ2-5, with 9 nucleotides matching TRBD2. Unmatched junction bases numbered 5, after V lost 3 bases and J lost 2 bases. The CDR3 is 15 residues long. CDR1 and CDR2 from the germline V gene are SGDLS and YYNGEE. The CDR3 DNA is TGTGCCAGCAGCGCCCAGCGGGGGGCACAAGAGACCCAGTACTTC. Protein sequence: CASSAQRGAQETQYF.

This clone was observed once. CDR3 loop: CASSYGLGMREQYF. CDR3 in DNA: TGTGCCAGCAGTTACGGTCTGGGGATGAGGGAGCAGTACTTC. The V call is TRBV6-5, the J call TRBJ2-7; D gene unclear. The V end lost 2 bases, the J end lost 7 bases, and 15 bases lay between the germline ends. The CDR3 is made up of 14 amino acids. Germline CDR1 reads MNHEY; CDR2 reads SVGAGI.

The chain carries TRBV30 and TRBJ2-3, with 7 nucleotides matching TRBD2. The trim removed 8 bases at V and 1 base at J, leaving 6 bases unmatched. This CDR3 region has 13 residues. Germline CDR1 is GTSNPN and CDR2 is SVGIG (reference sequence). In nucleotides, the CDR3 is TGTGCCGGGGGGGAGGGCCGCACAGATACGCAGTATTTT. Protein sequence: CAGGEGRTDTQYF.

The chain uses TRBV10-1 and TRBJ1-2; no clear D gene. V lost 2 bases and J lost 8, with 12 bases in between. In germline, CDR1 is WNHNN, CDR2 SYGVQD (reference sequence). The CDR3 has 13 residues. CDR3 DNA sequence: TGCGCCAGCAGTGAGACGGGTAGTAGCGGCTACACCTTC. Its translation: CASSETGSSGYTF.

CDR3 residues: CASSQALTGLSGTF. CDR3 bases: TGCGCCAGCAGCCAAGCGCTGACAGGCCTCTCGGGGACCTTC. V is TRBV4-1 and J is TRBJ1-2; D perhaps matches TRBD1 (6 bases). The V gene lost 1 base and the J gene lost 14 bases, with 20 bases spanning the gap. The CDR3 totals 14 residues. The germline CDR1 and CDR2 sequences are MGHRA and YSYEKL.

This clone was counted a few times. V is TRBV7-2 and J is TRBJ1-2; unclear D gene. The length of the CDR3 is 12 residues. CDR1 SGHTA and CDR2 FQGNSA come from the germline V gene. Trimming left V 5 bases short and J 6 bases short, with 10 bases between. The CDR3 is CASSERTDGYTF. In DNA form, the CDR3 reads TGTGCCAGCAGCGAGCGGACGGATGGCTACACCTTC.

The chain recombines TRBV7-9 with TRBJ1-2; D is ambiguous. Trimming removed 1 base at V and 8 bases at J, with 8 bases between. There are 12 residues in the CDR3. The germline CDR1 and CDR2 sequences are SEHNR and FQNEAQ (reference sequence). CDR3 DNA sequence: TGTGCCAGCAGCTTAGACCGCATGGGCTACACCTTC. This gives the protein CASSLDRMGYTF.

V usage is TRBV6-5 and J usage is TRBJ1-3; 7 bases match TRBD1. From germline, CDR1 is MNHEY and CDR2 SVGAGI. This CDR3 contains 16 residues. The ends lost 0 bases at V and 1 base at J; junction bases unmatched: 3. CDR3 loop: CASSYSGTASGNTIYF. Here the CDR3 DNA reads TGTGCCAGCAGTTACTCGGGGACAGCTTCTGGAAACACCATATATTTT.

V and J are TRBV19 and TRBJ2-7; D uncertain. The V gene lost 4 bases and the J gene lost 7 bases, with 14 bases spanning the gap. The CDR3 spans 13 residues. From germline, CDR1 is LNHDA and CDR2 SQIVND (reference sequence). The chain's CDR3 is CASSTPVFKEQYF. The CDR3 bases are TGTGCCAGTAGTACTCCGGTATTCAAGGAGCAGTACTTC.

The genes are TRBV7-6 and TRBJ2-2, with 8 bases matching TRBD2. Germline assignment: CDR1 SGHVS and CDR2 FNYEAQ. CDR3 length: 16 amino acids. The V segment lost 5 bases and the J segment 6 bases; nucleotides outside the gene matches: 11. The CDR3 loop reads CASSLRGGHLAGELFF. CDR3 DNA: TGTGCCAGCAGCCTACGGGGGGGACACTTGGCCGGGGAGCTGTTTTTT.

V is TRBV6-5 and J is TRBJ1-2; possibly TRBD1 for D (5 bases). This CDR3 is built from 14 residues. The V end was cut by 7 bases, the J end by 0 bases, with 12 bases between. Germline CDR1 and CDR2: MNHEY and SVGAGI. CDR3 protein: CASKIQGANYGYTF. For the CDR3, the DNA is TGTGCCAGCAAAATCCAGGGAGCTAACTATGGCTACACCTTC.

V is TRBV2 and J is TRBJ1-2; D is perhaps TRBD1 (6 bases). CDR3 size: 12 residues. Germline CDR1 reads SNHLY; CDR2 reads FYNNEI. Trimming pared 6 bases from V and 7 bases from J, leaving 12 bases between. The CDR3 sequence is CASRLQGFGYTF. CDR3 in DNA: TGTGCCAGCAGGCTACAGGGTTTTGGCTACACCTTC.

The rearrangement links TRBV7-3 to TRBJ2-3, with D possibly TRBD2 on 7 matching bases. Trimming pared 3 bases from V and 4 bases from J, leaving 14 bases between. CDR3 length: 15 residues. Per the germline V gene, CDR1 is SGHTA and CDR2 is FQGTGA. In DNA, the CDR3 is TGTGCCAGCAGCTTTCCGGGGGGCGAGGCAGATACGCAGTATTTT. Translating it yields CASSFPGGEADTQYF.

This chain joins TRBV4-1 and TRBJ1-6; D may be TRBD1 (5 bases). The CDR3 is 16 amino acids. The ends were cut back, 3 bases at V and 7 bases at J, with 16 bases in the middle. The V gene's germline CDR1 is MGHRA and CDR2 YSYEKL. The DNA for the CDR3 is TGCGCCAGCAGCCAGGTGAGGAGGGGCTACAATTCACCCCTCCACTTT. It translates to CASSQVRRGYNSPLHF.

This CDR3 reads CASSEQGGDEKLFF. CDR3 nucleotide sequence: TGCGCCAGCAGCGAACAGGGAGGGGATGAAAAACTGTTTTTT. The V call is TRBV5-1, the J call TRBJ1-4; D is perhaps TRBD1 (6 bases). Trimming cost V 4 bases and J 6 bases, with 13 bases left between them. Germline V gene sequence: CDR1 SGHRS, CDR2 YFSETQ. This CDR3 comprises 14 residues.

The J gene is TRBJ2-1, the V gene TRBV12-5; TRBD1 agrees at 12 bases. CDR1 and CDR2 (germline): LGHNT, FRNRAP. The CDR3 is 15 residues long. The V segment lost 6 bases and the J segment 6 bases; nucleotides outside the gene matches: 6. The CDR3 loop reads CASGLRDRGPNEQFF. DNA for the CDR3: TGTGCTAGTGGACTGAGGGACAGGGGGCCCAATGAGCAGTTCTTC.

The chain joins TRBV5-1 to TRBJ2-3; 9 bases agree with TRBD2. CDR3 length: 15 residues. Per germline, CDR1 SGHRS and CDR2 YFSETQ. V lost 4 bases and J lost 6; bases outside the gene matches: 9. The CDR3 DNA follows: TGCGCCAGCAGCCGAGCGGGGGGCCCACCCGATACGCAGTATTTT. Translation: CASSRAGGPPDTQYF.

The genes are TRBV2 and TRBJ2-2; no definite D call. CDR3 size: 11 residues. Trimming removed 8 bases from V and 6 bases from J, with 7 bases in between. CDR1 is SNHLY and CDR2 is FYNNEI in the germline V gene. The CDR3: CASVGPGELFF. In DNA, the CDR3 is TGTGCCAGCGTGGGCCCCGGGGAGCTGTTTTTT.

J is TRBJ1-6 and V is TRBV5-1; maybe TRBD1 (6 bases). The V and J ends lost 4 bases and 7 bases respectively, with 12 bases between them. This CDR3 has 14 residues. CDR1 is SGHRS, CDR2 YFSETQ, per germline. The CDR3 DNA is TGCGCCAGCAGCGGGGAGGGGGGAAATTCACCCCTCCACTTT. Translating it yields CASSGEGGNSPLHF.

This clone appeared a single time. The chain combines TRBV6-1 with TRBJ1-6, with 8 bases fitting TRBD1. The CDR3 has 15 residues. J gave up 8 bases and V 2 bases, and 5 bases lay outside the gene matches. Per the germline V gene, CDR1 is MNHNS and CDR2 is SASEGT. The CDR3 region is CASSELDRAYSPLHF. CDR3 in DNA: TGTGCCAGCAGTGAACTGGACAGGGCATATTCACCCCTCCACTTT.